These 29 T cell receptor beta chains share one sample of origin, sequenced in a study of T cells in women clearing cervical HPV infection. Repertoires were generated with immunoSEQ multiplex PCR, while TCRdb's copy carries only in-frame clones and drops some. The sample table sets out around 13,000 clones. The sequencing sample was made of blood buffy coat. The receptors stem from a woman between 18 and 70 years old with a cervical HPV16 infection that either progressed to CIN3+ or cleared (not recorded which).

Comment on this clone: Coverage ceases 3 residues before the CDR3 finishes, and the germline J gene fills in the end. This chain connects TRBV28 to TRBJ1-1; D unresolved. Germline V gene sequence: CDR1 MDHEN, CDR2 SYDVKM. This CDR3 has 12 residues. The CDR3 is CASSYYLSEAFF. The CDR3 bases that were read are TGTGCCAGCAGTTATTATCTGTCCGAA.

As to this clone: The read comes to an end 3 residues before the CDR3 does, leaving the germline J gene to fill in the end. The chain has TRBV5-4 and TRBJ1-2, with 9 positions matching TRBD1. Trimming cost V 4 bases and J 6 bases; bases outside gene matches: 4. Germline loops: CDR1 SGHNT, CDR2 YYREEE (reference sequence). The CDR3 consists of 13 residues. The CDR3 region is CASSQDRGDGYTF. The part of the CDR3 DNA that was read is TGTGCCAGCAGCCAGGACAGGGGCGATGGC.

Worth noting for this clone: Other DNA variants within this sample encode the same CDR3. The CDR3 reads CASTRRGSGNTIYF. The sequenced part of the CDR3 DNA is TGTGCCAGCACCCGCAGGGGGTCTGGAAACACC. The chain is built from TRBV7-9 and TRBJ1-3; 7 bases match TRBD1. Coverage ceases 3 residues before the CDR3 finishes, and the germline J gene fills in the end. Germline CDR1 is SEHNR and CDR2 is FQNEAQ (reference sequence). The trim removed 7 bases at V and 1 base at J, leaving 4 bases unmatched. There are 14 residues in the CDR3.

To note about this clone: Read coverage stops 3 residues before the CDR3 terminus; the germline J gene supplies the remainder. V gene TRBV19 combines with J gene TRBJ2-3; D gene uncertain. Germline CDR1 and CDR2: LNHDA and SQIVND (reference sequence). This CDR3 has 16 amino acids. CDR3 bases read: TGTGCCAGTAGTATCCCCCCACGTTATAGCAATCAGCCG. It is translated as CASSIPPRYSNQP. The entire CDR3 reads CASSIPPRYSNQPQYF. The variable domain in full, completed from reference TRBV19 and TRBJ2-3, reads DGGITQSPKYLFRKEGQNVTLSCEQNLNHDAMYWYRQDPGQGLRLIYYSQIVNDFQKGDIAEGYSVSREKKESFPLTVTSAQKNPTAFYLCASSIPPRYSNQPQYFGPGTRLTVL.

About this clone: The read terminates 3 residues ahead of where the CDR3 ends, so the germline J gene completes it. J is TRBJ1-2 and V is TRBV4-2; tentative D call: TRBD1 (6 bases). CDR3 length: 14 amino acids. In germline, CDR1 is LGHNA, CDR2 YNFKEQ. Trimming stripped 0 bases from V and 6 bases from J, with 11 bases between. The covered CDR3 bases are TGTGCCAGCAGCCAAGACAGGGGTGGTGATGGC. This sequence encodes CASSQDRGGDG. The entire CDR3 protein is CASSQDRGGDGYTF.

Turning to this clone: The sample contains more than one DNA sequence encoding this CDR3. The covered CDR3 bases are TGTGCCAGCTCACCTGCAACAGGGCAGAGAGAGACA. Translating it yields CASSPATGQRET. From start to end, the CDR3 is CASSPATGQRETAFF. This sequence joins TRBV18 and TRBJ1-1; a weak D match, TRBD1 (6 bases). Read coverage stops 3 residues before the CDR3 terminus; the germline J gene supplies the remainder. The CDR3 is made up of 15 amino acids. Germline V gene sequence: CDR1 KGHSH, CDR2 LQKENI.

About this clone itself: The read halts 3 residues ahead of the CDR3 end, with the missing end drawn from the germline J gene. This same CDR3 is encoded by further DNA sequences in the sample. The chain combines TRBV19 with TRBJ1-3, with D possibly TRBD1 on 6 matching bases. Trimming cost V 8 bases and J 0 bases, with 8 bases left between them. There are 13 residues in the CDR3. Germline V CDR1 and CDR2: LNHDA, SQIVND (reference sequence). The part of the CDR3 DNA that was read is TGTGCCAGTGGACAGTACTCTGGAAACACC. Translation: CASGQYSGNT. The full CDR3 is CASGQYSGNTIYF.

A remark on this clone: The CDR3 end is not reached by the read, which stops 3 residues before it; the germline J gene fills it in. The rearrangement uses TRBV7-9 and TRBJ2-3, with a tentative D call TRBD2 (7 bases). This CDR3 has 13 amino acids. CDR1 SEHNR and CDR2 FQNEAQ come from the germline V gene (reference sequence). Incomplete CDR3 DNA: TGTGCCAGCAGCGCAGGGGAGGGGGAGGCG. This codes for CASSAGEGEA. The whole CDR3 protein is CASSAGEGEAQYF.

Concerning this clone: The read terminates 3 residues ahead of where the CDR3 ends, so the germline J gene completes it. This chain links TRBV20-1 with TRBJ1-1, with a tentative D call TRBD1 (5 bases). The CDR3 extends over 13 amino acids. Germline V gives CDR1 DFQATT, CDR2 SNEGSKA (reference sequence). CDR3 residues: CSAPRGDSVGAFF. The sequenced CDR3 bases are TGCAGTGCTCCCCGAGGGGATTCTGTGGGT.

With respect to this clone: The observed sequence ends 3 residues before the CDR3 terminus, with the missing tail filled in from the germline J gene. The genes are TRBV6-1 and TRBJ1-5; D is perhaps TRBD1 (5 bases). CDR3 length: 14 residues. Germline-derived CDR1 and CDR2 are MNHNS and SASEGT. With 4 bases removed from V and 0 bases from J, the gap between germline ends came to 7 bases. The part of the CDR3 DNA that was read is TGTGCCAGCAGTGTGACAGTTAGCAATCAGCCC. Its translation is CASSVTVSNQP. The full CDR3 is CASSVTVSNQPQHF.

A word on this clone: From the germline J gene comes the end of the CDR3, since the read stops 3 residues before it. The rearrangement links TRBV2 to TRBJ2-3; D might be TRBD2 (5 bases). The germline CDR1 and CDR2 sequences are SNHLY and FYNNEI. V was cut by 3 bases and J by 7 bases, with 11 bases left in between. The CDR3 extends over 13 amino acids. This CDR3 is CASSDGELYTQYF. CDR3 DNA, as far as it was read: TGTGCCAGCAGTGACGGGGAACTTTATACG.

About this clone: The CDR3 goes on 3 residues after the read ends, and that part is filled in from the germline J gene. The chain has TRBV7-9 and TRBJ1-6; 9 nucleotides align to TRBD1. Trimming removed 1 base from V and 7 bases from J; junction bases left unmatched: 2. This CDR3 comprises 15 residues. Germline CDR1 is SEHNR and CDR2 is FQNEAQ (reference sequence). The CDR3 is CASSLVGQGNSPLHF. The CDR3 DNA, read in part, is TGTGCCAGCAGCTTAGTCGGACAGGGGAATTCACCC. Full variable domain (remainder filled in from reference TRBV7-9 and TRBJ1-6): DTGVSQNPRHKITKRGQNVTFRCDPISEHNRLYWYRQTLGQGPEFLTYFQNEAQLEKSRLLSDRFSAERPKGSFSTLEIQRTEQGDSAMYLCASSLVGQGNSPLHFGNGTRLTVT.

Worth noting for this clone: From the germline J gene comes the end of the CDR3, since the read stops 3 residues before it. The V and J genes are TRBV20-1 and TRBJ2-5, with 7 nucleotides matching TRBD1. Germline loops: CDR1 DFQATT, CDR2 SNEGSKA (reference sequence). The CDR3 has 13 residues. With 7 bases clipped from V and 5 bases from J, the junction kept 10 bases outside the gene matches. The CDR3 loop reads CSVPGGNEETQYF. CDR3 DNA, as far as it was read: TGCAGTGTACCAGGGGGAAACGAGGAGACC.

This clone is identified as medium-sized from frequency. Coverage ceases 3 residues before the CDR3 finishes, and the germline J gene fills in the end. The chain carries TRBV2 and TRBJ2-4; a possible D gene is TRBD2 (5 bases). Germline CDR1 is SNHLY and CDR2 is FYNNEI. Trimming pared 7 bases from V and 1 base from J, leaving 14 bases between. The CDR3 has 15 residues. The CDR3 reads CASKGSGLAKNIQYF. The sequenced part of the CDR3 DNA is TGTGCCAGCAAGGGTTCTGGACTTGCCAAAAACATT.

The CDR3 DNA, read in part, is TGTGCCAGTAGTATCGGGCGGGTGAACACTGAA. Its protein is CASSIGRVNTE. The full CDR3 sequence reads CASSIGRVNTEAFF. The chain joins TRBV19 to TRBJ1-1; the D is unclear. The read falls 3 residues short of the CDR3 end, and the missing part is taken from the germline J gene. There are 14 residues in the CDR3. V dropped 3 bases and J dropped 0 bases, with 8 bases sitting between them. Germline-derived CDR1 and CDR2 are LNHDA and SQIVND (reference sequence).

Comment on this clone: The read finishes 3 residues shy of the CDR3 end, and the germline J gene is used to complete it. The chain is built from TRBV6-1 and TRBJ1-4, with D tentatively TRBD1 (5 bases). This CDR3 contains 15 residues. The germline CDR1 and CDR2 sequences are MNHNS and SASEGT. The sequenced CDR3 bases are TGTGCCAGCAGTGAAGAAGGGGCTGTTAATTCACCA. This sequence encodes CASSEEGAVNSP. The full CDR3 protein reads CASSEEGAVNSPLFF.

Concerning this clone itself: The read halts 3 residues ahead of the CDR3 end, with the missing end drawn from the germline J gene. The chain is built from TRBV5-1 and TRBJ1-6; D possibly corresponds to TRBD1 (5 bases). This CDR3 is 14 amino acids long. CDR1 and CDR2 (germline): SGHRS, YFSETQ. Trimming took off 4 bases at V and 7 bases at J, with 12 bases between the two ends. The sequenced part of the CDR3 DNA is TGCGCCAGCAGCGAAGGGGCCCTAAATTCACCC. As protein: CASSEGALNSP. The CDR3 reads in full as CASSEGALNSPLHF.

Of note for this clone: Read sequence stops 3 residues before the CDR3 end, and the germline J gene provides the missing end. V gene TRBV20-1 combines with J gene TRBJ2-7; 9 bases fit TRBD2. Looked up from germline, CDR1 is DFQATT and CDR2 is SNEGSKA (reference sequence). The CDR3 consists of 16 residues. V shed 0 bases, J shed 3 bases, and the junction held 9 bases outside the gene matches. This CDR3 is CSARDRPSGINYEQYF. The CDR3 DNA, read in part, is TGCAGTGCTAGAGATCGCCCTAGCGGGATTAACTACGAG.

Worth noting for this clone: The read ends 3 residues shy of where the CDR3 ends; the end is completed using the germline J gene. The genes are TRBV30 and TRBJ1-3, with D uncertain. Trimming removed 5 bases from V and 4 bases from J, with 21 bases in between. Germline V CDR1 and CDR2: GTSNPN, SVGIG (reference sequence). The length of the CDR3 is 16 residues. The CDR3: CAWAGGDSLVGNTIYF. The CDR3 bases that were read are TGTGCCTGGGCCGGAGGCGACTCTCTCGTCGGAAACACC.

Comments on this clone: Coverage ceases 3 residues before the CDR3 finishes, and the germline J gene fills in the end. The chain couples TRBV5-1 to TRBJ2-3; the D call may be TRBD1 or TRBD2 (5 bases each). This CDR3 comprises 15 residues. V shed 5 bases and J shed 2 bases, with 15 bases lying between them. CDR1 is SGHRS and CDR2 is YFSETQ in the germline V gene. CDR3 sequence reads: CASRTEGNPTDTQYF. CDR3 bases read: TGCGCCAGCAGAACTGAGGGGAACCCCACAGATACG.

Worth noting for this clone: The CDR3 extends 3 residues past the end of the read, so its final part is completed from the germline J gene. The chain joins TRBV20-1 to TRBJ2-3; TRBD1 matches at 7 bases. Germline V lookup: CDR1 DFQATT, CDR2 SNEGSKA (reference sequence). This CDR3 comprises 14 residues. The V segment lost 6 bases and the J segment 4 bases; nucleotides outside the gene matches: 10. Incomplete CDR3 DNA: TGCAGTGCGAGACAGGGTTCAGTTTCAGATACG. Its translation is CSARQGSVSDT. The entire CDR3 reads CSARQGSVSDTQYF.

Remarks on this clone: The read stops 3 residues short of the end of the CDR3; the missing end is completed from the germline J gene. V usage is TRBV10-2 and J usage is TRBJ1-6; 9 bases are a match to TRBD1. This CDR3 is built from 15 residues. V lost 3 bases, J lost 11 bases, and 8 bases stayed unmatched. Germline CDR1 and CDR2: WSHSY and SAAADI. The CDR3 sequence is CASSDAGTGHPPLHF. The part of the CDR3 DNA that was read is TGCGCCAGCAGTGATGCCGGGACAGGGCATCCACCC.

As for this clone: The DNA ends 3 residues before the CDR3 does, and the rest of the CDR3 is filled in from the germline J gene. The chain couples TRBV10-2 to TRBJ2-3; a weak D match, TRBD1 (7 bases). The germline gives CDR1 WSHSY, CDR2 SAAADI. The CDR3 is 14 amino acids. The ends were cut back, 8 bases at V and 2 bases at J, with 14 bases in the middle. The CDR3 region is CASWAGGNTDTQYF. Incomplete CDR3 DNA: TGCGCCAGCTGGGCAGGGGGGAACACAGATACG.

Turning to this clone: The read halts 3 residues ahead of the CDR3 end, with the missing end drawn from the germline J gene. The gene calls are TRBV20-1 and TRBJ2-5; TRBD2 is a possible D gene (6 bases). The CDR3 runs to 13 residues. Germline lookup yields CDR1 DFQATT and CDR2 SNEGSKA (reference sequence). Trimming stripped 5 bases from V and 5 bases from J, with 15 bases between. The CDR3 DNA, read in part, is TGCAGTGCTCACCCCCGGGGGAGGGAGACC. Translating it yields CSAHPRGRET. The entire CDR3 protein is CSAHPRGRETQYF.

On this clone itself: Read data end 3 residues before the CDR3 end; the end is taken from the germline J gene. The chain has TRBV11-3 and TRBJ2-7; D gene unclear. Germline-derived CDR1 and CDR2 are SGHNT and YENEEA. Deletions cut 4 bases from V and 5 bases from J, with 12 bases between. CDR3 size: 13 residues. The sequenced part of the CDR3 DNA is TGTGCCAGCAGCTCGCCCGGGTTCCACGAG. Protein product: CASSSPGFHE. The entire CDR3 is CASSSPGFHEQYF. The whole variable domain, remainder taken from reference TRBV11-3 and TRBJ2-7, is EAGVVQSPRYKIIEKKQPVAFWCNPISGHNTLYWYLQNLGQGPELLIRYENEEAVDDSQLPKDRFSAERLKGVDSTLKIQPAELGDSAVYLCASSSPGFHEQYFGPGTRLTVT.

As to this clone: With the read ending 3 residues before the CDR3 end, the germline J gene is used to fill in that end. The V call is TRBV13, the J call TRBJ2-3; 9 nucleotides agree with TRBD2. Germline CDR1 PRHDT, CDR2 FYEKMQ (reference sequence). Germline trimming cut 4 bases from V and 2 bases from J; bases unmatched to any gene: 10. The CDR3 is made up of 17 amino acids. The CDR3 loop is CASSSLLAGAATDTQYF. The CDR3 bases that were read are TGTGCCAGCAGCTCCCTCTTAGCGGGGGCGGCCACAGATACG.

With regard to this clone: Sequencing ends 3 residues short of the CDR3 end; the germline J gene provides the rest. V gene TRBV5-1 combines with J gene TRBJ2-5, with a possible D match to TRBD2 (6 bases). Germline assignment: CDR1 SGHRS and CDR2 YFSETQ. This CDR3 has 14 amino acids. V lost 4 bases to trimming and J lost 5 bases, with 15 bases between them. Partial CDR3 DNA: TGCGCCAGCAGCGCCGGCTGGGGGGATGAGACC. Encoded protein: CASSAGWGDET. The whole CDR3 is CASSAGWGDETQYF. The entire variable domain, with the rest obtained from reference TRBV5-1 and TRBJ2-5, is as follows: KAGVTQTPRYLIKTRGQQVTLSCSPISGHRSVSWYQQTPGQGLQFLFEYFSETQRNKGNFPGRFSGRQFSNSRSEMNVSTLELGDSALYLCASSAGWGDETQYFGPGTRLLVL.

Turning to this clone: The read terminates 3 residues ahead of where the CDR3 ends, so the germline J gene completes it. The J gene is TRBJ1-2, the V gene TRBV4-2; 11 bases fit TRBD1. The CDR3 is 14 residues long. Germline V gene data show CDR1 as LGHNA and CDR2 as YNFKEQ. With 4 bases clipped from V and 7 bases from J, the junction kept 5 bases outside the gene matches. CDR3 in amino acids: CASSPGQGASGYTF. Incomplete CDR3 DNA: TGTGCCAGCAGCCCAGGACAGGGGGCAAGTGGC.

This clone counts as medium-sized (0.01 to 0.1%) by frequency. The read gets to within 3 residues of the CDR3 end, and the germline J gene fills in the rest. The chain has TRBV7-3 and TRBJ2-5; D might be TRBD1 (5 bases). Germline V CDR1 and CDR2: SGHTA, FQGTGA. The CDR3 runs to 14 residues. V dropped 5 bases and J dropped 2 bases, with 12 bases sitting between them. CDR3 loop: CASSPGQTQETQYF. The sequenced part of the CDR3 DNA is TGTGCCAGCAGCCCTGGACAAACACAAGAGACC. The whole variable domain, remainder taken from reference TRBV7-3 and TRBJ2-5, is GAGVSQTPSNKVTEKGKYVELRCDPISGHTALYWYRQSLGQGPEFLIYFQGTGAADDSGLPNDRFFAVRPEGSVSTLKIQRTERGDSAVYLCASSPGQTQETQYFGPGTRLLVL.